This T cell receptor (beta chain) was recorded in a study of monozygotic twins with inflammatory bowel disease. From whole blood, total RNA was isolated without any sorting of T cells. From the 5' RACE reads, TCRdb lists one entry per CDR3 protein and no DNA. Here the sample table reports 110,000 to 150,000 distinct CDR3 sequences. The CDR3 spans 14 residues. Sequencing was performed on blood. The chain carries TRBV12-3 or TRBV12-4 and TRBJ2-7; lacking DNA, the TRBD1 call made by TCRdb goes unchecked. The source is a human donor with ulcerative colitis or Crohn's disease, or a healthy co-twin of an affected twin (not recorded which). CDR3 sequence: CASRPGQGADEQYF.